Following are 8 T cell receptor beta chains from one sample sequenced in a study of blood T cell repertoires in COVID-19. The repertoire was sequenced with immunoSEQ multiplex PCR; TCRdb's copy has only in-frame clones and lacks some. The sample carries approximately 71,000 clones, around 84% recorded once. Material for sequencing was peripheral blood. These receptors all stem from a man aged 50 or older with acute or convalescent COVID-19.

The rearrangement links TRBV2 to TRBJ2-5; TRBD2 matches 7 bases. With V trimmed by 8 bases and J by 4 bases, 7 bases remained unmatched. The CDR3 totals 13 residues. Germline V gives CDR1 SNHLY, CDR2 FYNNEI. The CDR3 coding sequence is TGTGCCAGCTCCGAGACTAGCCGAGAGACCCAGTACTTC. Translation gives CASSETSRETQYF.

The chain has TRBV30 and TRBJ2-1; 9 bases align to TRBD2. Germline V CDR1 and CDR2: GTSNPN, SVGIG (reference sequence). The CDR3 is 15 amino acids. Germline trimming cut 1 base from V and 4 bases from J; bases unmatched to any gene: 5. DNA for the CDR3: TGTGCCTGGAGTGGGGTAGCGGGAGTATACAATGAGCAGTTCTTC. Protein sequence: CAWSGVAGVYNEQFF.

The chain has TRBV5-4 and TRBJ2-7; perhaps TRBD2 as D (5 bases). The CDR3 extends over 14 amino acids. Germline lookup yields CDR1 SGHNT and CDR2 YYREEE (reference sequence). The V gene lost 4 bases and the J gene lost 6 bases, with 17 bases spanning the gap. The CDR3 nucleotides read TGTGCCAGCAGCCCCGGGCCAGAGGCGGGCGAGCAGTACTTC. Its protein product is CASSPGPEAGEQYF.

The chain carries TRBV18 and TRBJ1-5; tentatively, D is TRBD1 (5 bases). This CDR3 is 14 amino acids long. Trimming stripped 1 base from V and 7 bases from J, with 11 bases between. The V gene's germline CDR1 is KGHSH and CDR2 LQKENI. CDR3 protein: CASSPQGPPQPQHF. The CDR3, as DNA: TGTGCCAGCTCACCACAGGGGCCCCCACAGCCCCAGCATTTT.

This clone was detected once. This sequence joins TRBV11-3 and TRBJ2-1, with 7 bases lining up with TRBD2. Germline loops: CDR1 SGHNT, CDR2 YENEEA. This CDR3 contains 15 residues. Trimming at V came to 2 bases and at J to 5 bases, leaving 6 bases not matched to a gene. The CDR3 is CASSLRPSGHNEQFF. The CDR3 DNA is TGTGCCAGCAGCTTAAGGCCTAGCGGCCACAATGAGCAGTTCTTC.

As regards this clone: An end of the junction differs from the germline gene, which may be a read error. The chain uses TRBV12-5 and TRBJ2-3, with D tentatively TRBD1 (5 bases). This CDR3 contains 13 residues. CDR1 and CDR2 from the germline V gene are LGHNT and FRNRAP. The CDR3 spells CASGLALTDTQYF. Here the CDR3 DNA reads TGTGCTAGTGGTTTGGCTCTGACAGACACGCAGTATTTT. The full variable domain, its missing parts supplied by reference TRBV12-5 and TRBJ2-3, is DARVTQTPRHKVTEMGQEVTMRCQPILGHNTVFWYRQTMMQGLELLAYFRNRAPLDDSGMPKDRFSAEMPDATLATLKIQPSEPRDSAVYFCASGLALTDTQYFGPGTRLTVL.

The gene calls are TRBV11-3 and TRBJ2-7; D possibly corresponds to TRBD1 (6 bases). This CDR3 has 15 amino acids. The germline V and J ends were trimmed by 5 bases and 3 bases, with 17 bases remaining between them. Germline-derived CDR1 and CDR2 are SGHNT and YENEEA. As DNA, the CDR3 is TGTGCCAGCAGCCGACCCGGGACACAGATCTACGAGCAGTACTTC. It codes for CASSRPGTQIYEQYF. Combining the CDR3 with reference TRBV11-3 and TRBJ2-7 gives the whole variable domain EAGVVQSPRYKIIEKKQPVAFWCNPISGHNTLYWYLQNLGQGPELLIRYENEEAVDDSQLPKDRFSAERLKGVDSTLKIQPAELGDSAVYLCASSRPGTQIYEQYFGPGTRLTVT.

The CDR3 is CASSLSIGQGYEQYF. CDR3 DNA sequence: TGTGCCAGCAGTTTATCGATCGGACAGGGCTACGAGCAGTACTTC. This chain uses TRBV27 with TRBJ2-7, with 8 bases that match TRBD1. V trimming: 0 bases; J trimming: 3 bases; junction bases outside the gene matches: 4. Germline values: CDR1 MNHEY, CDR2 SMNVEV (reference sequence). CDR3 length: 15 residues.